Following are 31 T cell receptor beta chains from one sample sequenced in a study of control samples from healthy donors and cancer patients. The method was immunoSEQ multiplex PCR; TCRdb's version includes in-frame clones alone and lacks a portion of them. The table has approximately 79,000 clones, about 88% seen once. The material sequenced was blood. Receptors originate from a man aged 45-65 years in good health.

The rearrangement links TRBV12-3 or TRBV12-4 to TRBJ2-7; TRBD2 matches at 10 bases. The junction had 4 bases not matched to a gene; V was cut back by 8 bases and J by 3 bases. CDR3 size: 13 residues. The CDR3 protein is CASGSSGGYEQYF. CDR3 bases: TGTGCCAGCGGATCTAGCGGGGGCTACGAGCAGTACTTC.

This rearrangement joins TRBV4-3 to TRBJ1-4; 10 bases fit TRBD1. The CDR3 has 17 residues. J was trimmed by 14 bases and V by 0 bases; bases with no gene match: 15. Germline CDR1 LGHNA, CDR2 YSLEER. CDR3 sequence reads: CASSQDRDRGIRRGLFF. The CDR3 coding sequence is TGCGCCAGCAGCCAAGATAGGGACAGGGGAATTCGACGGGGGCTGTTTTTT.

The rearrangement links TRBV7-6 to TRBJ2-3; 8 nucleotides agree with TRBD2. CDR1 and CDR2 from the germline V gene are SGHVS and FNYEAQ. There are 18 residues in the CDR3. J lost 8 bases, V lost 2 bases, and 18 bases had no gene match. The CDR3 protein is CASSLQSGGAGELRTQYF. CDR3 sequence (DNA): TGTGCCAGCAGCTTACAATCGGGGGGAGCGGGGGAGCTTCGTACGCAGTATTTT.

This rearrangement joins TRBV5-8 to TRBJ2-1; 14 bases are a match to TRBD2. The CDR3 covers 17 residues. Germline values: CDR1 SGHTS, CDR2 YDEGEE. After removal of 4 bases from V and 5 bases from J, the junction contained 8 bases not matched to a gene. The CDR3 loop reads CASSPRLAGGPNNEQFF. In DNA, the CDR3 is TGTGCCAGCAGCCCTCGACTAGCGGGGGGGCCCAACAATGAGCAGTTCTTC.

This chain uses TRBV5-1 with TRBJ1-2, with 11 bases lining up with TRBD1. The V gene end was trimmed by 0 bases and the J gene end by 3 bases; junction bases not matched to a gene: 4. Germline V lookup: CDR1 SGHRS, CDR2 YFSETQ. CDR3 length equals 16 residues. CDR3 amino acids: CASSLGTGGDDYGYTF. CDR3 coding DNA: TGCGCCAGCAGCTTGGGGACAGGGGGCGACGACTATGGCTACACCTTC.

V is TRBV6-6 and J is TRBJ1-4; no firm D call. V was trimmed by 6 bases and J by 7 bases, leaving 15 bases between them. Germline assignment: CDR1 MNHNY and CDR2 SVGAGI (reference sequence). The CDR3 is made up of 14 amino acids. The CDR3 DNA follows: TGTGCCAGCAGGACCGGCTCCCCGAGTGAAAAACTGTTTTTT. Protein product: CASRTGSPSEKLFF.

CDR3 region: CAWSVADGQPQHF. DNA of the CDR3: TGTGCCTGGAGTGTAGCCGACGGTCAGCCCCAGCATTTT. The chain recombines TRBV30 with TRBJ1-5, with no clear D. V was pared by 0 bases and J by 6 bases, with 9 bases between. The CDR3 runs 13 residues. Germline CDR1 GTSNPN, CDR2 SVGIG (reference sequence).

This clone was observed a single time. A read error may be the cause here, since a much bigger clone is one base away. V is TRBV7-7 and J is TRBJ2-6; D possibly corresponds to TRBD2 (5 bases). Germline-derived CDR1 and CDR2 are SSHAT and FNYEAQ (reference sequence). CDR3 length equals 15 residues. Trimming stripped 1 base from V and 2 bases from J, with 6 bases between. The DNA for the CDR3 is TGTGCCAGCAGCTTAGGGGGAGCTGGGGCCAACGTCCTGACTTTC. Translated: CASSLGGAGANVLTF.

This clone was found a few times. The CDR3 protein is CATSDFGTQYF. The CDR3 DNA is TGTGCCACCAGTGATTTTGGCACGCAGTATTTT. This chain connects TRBV24-1 to TRBJ2-3; unclear D gene. The germline V gene encodes CDR1 KGHDR and CDR2 SFDVKD. The CDR3 is 11 residues long. V was cut by 1 base and J by 9 bases, with 4 bases left in between.

The rearrangement uses TRBV6-5 and TRBJ1-6; tentative D call: TRBD1 (6 bases). V was cut by 8 bases and J by 9 bases, with 17 bases left in between. Germline values: CDR1 MNHEY, CDR2 SVGAGI. The CDR3 extends over 14 amino acids. The CDR3 sequence is CASGPGQTISPLHF. CDR3 DNA: TGTGCCAGCGGGCCAGGACAGACTATTTCACCCCTCCACTTT.

For the CDR3, the DNA is TGTGCCAGCAGCCCCTCGGGGCTTCGTGGAAACACCATATATTTT. As protein: CASSPSGLRGNTIYF. The chain carries TRBV6-5 and TRBJ1-3, with D possibly being TRBD1 (5 bases). CDR1 and CDR2 from the germline V gene are MNHEY and SVGAGI. V dropped 6 bases and J dropped 3 bases, with 15 bases sitting between them. CDR3 length: 15 amino acids.

The rearrangement uses TRBV2 and TRBJ1-4; perhaps TRBD1 as D (5 bases). The CDR3 is 14 amino acids. V was clipped by 6 bases and J by 17 bases, with 25 bases between them. CDR1 is SNHLY, CDR2 FYNNEI, per germline. Written as DNA, the CDR3 is TGTGCCAGCAGAGACGACTCCGCGGGGGACCCCGGATTTTTT. It yields the protein CASRDDSAGDPGFF.

V gene TRBV29-1 combines with J gene TRBJ2-7, with TRBD1 identical over 12 bases. The J segment lost 6 bases and the V segment lost 7 bases, leaving 10 bases of the junction unmatched. This CDR3 is built from 14 residues. Germline CDR1 SQVTM, CDR2 ANQGSEA. The CDR3 sequence is CSASTGTGGGEQYF. Written as DNA, the CDR3 is TGCAGCGCATCGACCGGGACAGGGGGCGGCGAGCAGTACTTC.

V is TRBV19 and J is TRBJ1-4; no reliable D call. V was pared by 6 bases and J by 5 bases, with 16 bases between. The CDR3 covers 15 residues. Looked up from germline, CDR1 is LNHDA and CDR2 is SQIVND (reference sequence). CDR3 nucleotide sequence: TGTGCCAGTAGACCCAGACGGACGATAAATGAAAAACTGTTTTTT. It is translated as CASRPRRTINEKLFF.

The chain has TRBV9 and TRBJ2-5, with TRBD2 matching over 11 bases. The junction had 6 bases not matched to a gene; V was cut back by 0 bases and J by 2 bases. This CDR3 has 17 amino acids. Looked up from germline, CDR1 is SGDLS and CDR2 is YYNGEE. Written as DNA, the CDR3 is TGTGCCAGCAGCGTAGGGCTAGCGGGGGGTCCTCAAGAGACCCAGTACTTC. It yields the protein CASSVGLAGGPQETQYF.

Concerning this clone: This CDR3 is also generated by other DNA sequences in the sample. The chain couples TRBV19 to TRBJ2-6; weak D call: TRBD2 (5 bases). The germline gives CDR1 LNHDA, CDR2 SQIVND (reference sequence). The length of the CDR3 is 15 residues. Trimming stripped 3 bases from V and 0 bases from J, with 6 bases between. CDR3 nucleotide sequence: TGTGCCAGTAGTATTGGAGGCTCTGGGGCCAACGTCCTGACTTTC. Its protein is CASSIGGSGANVLTF.

This chain links TRBV30 with TRBJ2-5; TRBD2 aligns across 10 bases. V shed 2 bases and J 3 bases; nucleotides not matched to a gene: 15. The CDR3 is 18 residues long. Germline CDR1 reads GTSNPN; CDR2 reads SVGIG (reference sequence). The CDR3 protein is CAWSSGLAGELIKETQYF. The CDR3 nucleotides read TGTGCCTGGAGTTCAGGGCTAGCGGGGGAACTAATAAAAGAGACCCAGTACTTC. Full variable domain (rest looked up from reference TRBV30 and TRBJ2-5): SQTIHQWPATLVQPVGSPLSLECTVEGTSNPNLYWYRQAAGRGLQLLFYSVGIGQISSEVPQNLSASRPQDRQFILSSKKLLLSDSGFYLCAWSSGLAGELIKETQYFGPGTRLLVL.

The V and J genes are TRBV3-1 (or the pseudogene TRBV3-2) and TRBJ1-5, with D unclear. V lost 0 bases and J 2 bases, leaving 11 bases between the germline ends. CDR3 size: 16 residues. Germline CDR1 LGHDT, CDR2 YNNKEL (reference sequence). This chain's CDR3 is CASSQELVLGNQPQHF. CDR3 nucleotide sequence: TGTGCCAGCAGCCAAGAACTGGTTCTTGGCAATCAGCCCCAGCATTTT.

The rearrangement joins TRBV7-3 to TRBJ1-1, with D maybe TRBD1 (5 bases). The CDR3 totals 19 residues. Germline loops: CDR1 SGHTA, CDR2 FQGTGA. Trimming took 5 bases from V and 2 from J, leaving 27 bases between them. CDR3 coding DNA: TGTGCCAGCAGCCCGATCGGGGGGGGAGGGGCTACGCGAAACACTGAAGCTTTCTTT. Protein product: CASSPIGGGGATRNTEAFF. The full variable domain, completed using reference TRBV7-3 and TRBJ1-1, is GAGVSQTPSNKVTEKGKYVELRCDPISGHTALYWYRQSLGQGPEFLIYFQGTGAADDSGLPNDRFFAVRPEGSVSTLKIQRTERGDSAVYLCASSPIGGGGATRNTEAFFGQGTRLTVV.

The chain carries TRBV5-4 and TRBJ2-2; 8 nucleotides agree with TRBD1. V gave up 5 bases and J gave up 1 base; unmatched junction bases: 7. The CDR3 consists of 16 residues. In germline, CDR1 is SGHNT, CDR2 YYREEE (reference sequence). The CDR3: CASRSNTGGNTGELFF. The CDR3 DNA follows: TGTGCCAGCAGATCGAACACAGGGGGGAACACCGGGGAGCTGTTTTTT.

This clone was observed a handful of times. The chain uses TRBV18 and TRBJ2-4; the match to TRBD2 covers 7 bases. The germline CDR1 and CDR2 sequences are KGHSH and LQKENI. The CDR3 loop spans 13 amino acids. V lost 2 bases to trimming and J lost 15 bases; unmatched junction nucleotides: 10. The CDR3 DNA is TGTGCCAGCTCACCAGGGGAGGGAGGATTGCGGTACTTC. Amino acids: CASSPGEGGLRYF.

This chain joins TRBV5-4 and TRBJ1-1, with no clear D. Germline assignment: CDR1 SGHNT and CDR2 YYREEE (reference sequence). V was shortened by 4 bases and J by 0 bases, with 13 bases between the two germline ends. There are 15 residues in the CDR3. The CDR3 sequence is CASSPPTRLNTEAFF. Here the CDR3 DNA reads TGTGCCAGCAGCCCACCAACCCGGTTGAACACTGAAGCTTTCTTT.

The chain employs TRBV12-3 or TRBV12-4 and TRBJ1-5, with D possibly matching TRBD1 (6 bases). Trimming stripped 8 bases from V and 9 bases from J, with 14 bases between. The CDR3 consists of 12 residues. The CDR3 here is CASAGGGRPQHF. The CDR3, as DNA: TGTGCCAGCGCCGGCGGGGGCAGGCCCCAGCATTTT.

This chain uses TRBV7-9 with TRBJ1-2, with 8 bases lining up with TRBD1. Per the germline V gene, CDR1 is SEHNR and CDR2 is FQNEAQ (reference sequence). The CDR3 sequence is 15 residues long. V shed 2 bases, J shed 0 bases, and the junction held 2 bases outside the gene matches. The CDR3 DNA sequence: TGTGCCAGCAGCTTACCGACAGGGGCTAACTATGGCTACACCTTC. Encoded protein: CASSLPTGANYGYTF.

This clone has a single count. The chain has TRBV9 and TRBJ2-5; 8 nucleotides agree with TRBD1. CDR1 and CDR2 (germline): SGDLS, YYNGEE. This CDR3 is built from 14 residues. V lost 3 bases and J lost 4; bases outside the gene matches: 5. The CDR3 sequence: CASSAGQGRETQYF. The DNA of the CDR3 is TGTGCCAGCAGCGCCGGACAGGGTCGAGAGACCCAGTACTTC.

V and J are TRBV5-4 and TRBJ2-4; 9 positions match TRBD1. This CDR3 contains 15 residues. V was clipped by 4 bases and J by 7 bases; unmatched bases: 9. The germline V gene has CDR1 SGHNT and CDR2 YYREEE (reference sequence). CDR3 sequence (DNA): TGTGCCAGCAGCGGCGGGACAGGGACGAGGAACATTCAGTACTTC. It specifies CASSGGTGTRNIQYF.

On this clone itself: This specimen includes other DNA sequences encoding the same CDR3. This chain joins TRBV6-1 and TRBJ1-2, with D tentatively TRBD1 (5 bases). V was trimmed by 1 base and J by 5 bases, leaving 5 bases between them. The CDR3 is 12 residues long. CDR1 and CDR2 from the germline V gene are MNHNS and SASEGT. The CDR3 region has the DNA TGTGCCAGCAGTGAAGGGGGGTATGGCTACACCTTC. As protein: CASSEGGYGYTF.

This clone was picked up one time. The genes are TRBV6-2 or TRBV6-3 and TRBJ2-1, with 9 bases that match TRBD1. The CDR3 covers 15 residues. Trimming took 4 bases from V and 10 from J; bases not matched to a gene: 11. Germline CDR1 is MNHEY and CDR2 is SVGEGT. CDR3 sequence (DNA): TGTGCCAGCAGTTTACCGGGACAGGGCTTCCGGGAGCAGTTCTTC. Its protein product is CASSLPGQGFREQFF.

The CDR3 coding sequence is TGTGCCACCAGCAGGGGGGGGACTGCAGAAGAGACCCAGTACTTC. Protein product: CATSRGGTAEETQYF. The V gene is TRBV15, the J gene TRBJ2-5; 7 bases map to TRBD2. V was pared by 3 bases and J by 3 bases, with 7 bases of the junction left unmatched. There are 15 residues in the CDR3. From germline, CDR1 is LNHNV and CDR2 YYDKDF (reference sequence).

The chain links TRBV11-2 to TRBJ2-3; 9 nucleotides match TRBD1. V trimming: 4 bases; J trimming: 5 bases; junction bases outside the gene matches: 10. Germline V gives CDR1 SGHAT, CDR2 FQNNGV. The CDR3 sequence is 16 residues long. CDR3 nucleotides: TGTGCCAGCAGCTACCACCGGGACAGGGAGGGAGATACGCAGTATTTT. Residues: CASSYHRDREGDTQYF.

The chain links TRBV27 to TRBJ2-7; a possible D gene is TRBD2 (6 bases). The CDR3 covers 14 residues. Germline assignment: CDR1 MNHEY and CDR2 SMNVEV (reference sequence). V gave up 2 bases and J gave up 7 bases, with 15 bases separating them. CDR3 sequence reads: CASSLGTPGGEQYF. CDR3 bases: TGTGCCAGCAGTTTAGGGACCCCTGGGGGGGAGCAGTACTTC.